This entry lists 30 T cell receptor beta chains sequenced from one sample in a study of T cell repertoires in ileal Crohn's disease. Assay used: immunoSEQ multiplex PCR; TCRdb lists only in-frame clones, some missing. This table holds some 7,000 clones, about 83% found once. Described time point: inflamed ileum from the surgical specimen. The sequencing sample was made of ileal tissue. These receptors were obtained from an adult with Crohn's disease.

This chain links TRBV10-3 with TRBJ2-3; 9 nucleotides line up with TRBD2. V lost 8 bases and J lost 2; bases outside the gene matches: 5. The CDR3 totals 14 residues. The germline V gene has CDR1 ENHRY and CDR2 SYGVKD. CDR3 nucleotides: TGTGCCATCGGAGCGGGGGGTCCCACAGATACGCAGTATTTT. Translated, it gives CAIGAGGPTDTQYF.

J is TRBJ2-3 and V is TRBV5-6; 7 bases align to TRBD1. The CDR3 loop spans 15 amino acids. V lost 0 bases to trimming and J lost 1 base; unmatched junction nucleotides: 2. Germline CDR1 SGHDT, CDR2 YYEEEE. This CDR3 reads CASSLDRGGTDTQYF. DNA of the CDR3: TGTGCCAGCAGCTTGGACAGGGGTGGCACAGATACGCAGTATTTT. The complete variable domain, with remaining parts taken from reference TRBV5-6 and TRBJ2-3, reads DAGVTQSPTHLIKTRGQQVTLRCSPKSGHDTVSWYQQALGQGPQFIFQYYEEEERQRGNFPDRFSGHQFPNYSSELNVNALLLGDSALYLCASSLDRGGTDTQYFGPGTRLTVL.

V gene TRBV10-3 combines with J gene TRBJ1-1, with D possibly matching TRBD1 (5 bases). Germline values: CDR1 ENHRY, CDR2 SYGVKD. V was cut by 6 bases and J by 0 bases, with 11 bases left in between. CDR3 length equals 14 residues. The DNA of the CDR3 is TGTGCCATCAGCCACTTGGGGCTGAACACTGAAGCTTTCTTT. This sequence encodes CAISHLGLNTEAFF.

The chain carries TRBV25-1 and TRBJ2-6; no definite D call. Trimming removed 7 bases at V and 6 bases at J, with 10 bases between. Germline V gene sequence: CDR1 MGHDK, CDR2 SYGVNS. The CDR3 spans 13 residues. In DNA, the CDR3 is TGTGCCAGCACGGCAGGATCGGCCAACGTCCTGACTTTC. Its translation is CASTAGSANVLTF.

This clone was counted a few times. The V and J genes are TRBV19 and TRBJ2-3; D uncertain. V was cut by 2 bases and J by 3 bases, with 9 bases left in between. This CDR3 is 14 amino acids long. Germline V gene data show CDR1 as LNHDA and CDR2 as SQIVND (reference sequence). This CDR3 reads CASSIMGGTDTQYF. DNA for the CDR3: TGTGCCAGTAGTATAATGGGTGGAACAGATACGCAGTATTTT.

V usage is TRBV4-2 and J usage is TRBJ2-2; 12 bases map to TRBD2. Per the germline V gene, CDR1 is LGHNA and CDR2 is YNFKEQ. CDR3 length: 16 amino acids. With 0 bases clipped from V and 6 bases from J, the junction kept 2 bases outside the gene matches. The CDR3 sequence: CASSQETSGGPGELFF. CDR3 nucleotides: TGTGCCAGCAGCCAAGAAACTAGCGGGGGGCCCGGGGAGCTGTTTTTT.

This clone was observed once. The rearrangement joins TRBV10-3 to TRBJ2-1, with 14 nucleotides matching TRBD2. CDR1 and CDR2 from the germline V gene are ENHRY and SYGVKD. V lost 6 bases and J lost 8; bases outside the gene matches: 9. The length of the CDR3 is 16 residues. The CDR3 region has the DNA TGTGCCATCAGCGATCCCCGGGGACTAGCGGGGGATGAGCAGTTCTTC. Amino acid sequence: CAISDPRGLAGDEQFF.

This chain connects TRBV29-1 to TRBJ1-2, with D hard to call. This CDR3 comprises 11 residues. The V and J ends lost 4 bases and 4 bases respectively, with 7 bases between them. The germline gives CDR1 SQVTM, CDR2 ANQGSEA. CDR3 sequence: CSVVGGYGYTF. CDR3 nucleotides: TGCAGCGTTGTCGGAGGCTATGGCTACACCTTC.

This clone was detected a few times. The rearrangement links TRBV6-6 to TRBJ2-3; 9 nucleotides align to TRBD2. Germline V gives CDR1 MNHNY, CDR2 SVGAGI (reference sequence). This CDR3 region has 13 residues. V shed 8 bases and J 6 bases; nucleotides not matched to a gene: 6. CDR3 bases: TGTGCCAGCGGGGGACTAGCAGCCGATACGCAGTATTTT. As protein: CASGGLAADTQYF.

The CDR3 nucleotides read TGTGCCTGGTCCCCGAGGGAGGGATACTCTGGAAACACCATATATTTT. Protein: CAWSPREGYSGNTIYF. The genes are TRBV30 and TRBJ1-3; D remains unclear. V shed 5 bases and J shed 0 bases, with 17 bases lying between them. This CDR3 contains 16 residues. CDR1 and CDR2 (germline): GTSNPN, SVGIG (reference sequence).

J is TRBJ2-3 and V is TRBV2; D not certain. The V end was cut by 4 bases, the J end by 2 bases, with 7 bases between. Looked up from germline, CDR1 is SNHLY and CDR2 is FYNNEI. The CDR3 has 13 residues. This CDR3 reads CASSGETTDTQYF. The CDR3 region has the DNA TGTGCCAGCAGTGGGGAAACCACAGATACGCAGTATTTT.

The rearrangement joins TRBV5-1 to TRBJ2-7, with D perhaps TRBD1 (6 bases). Looked up from germline, CDR1 is SGHRS and CDR2 is YFSETQ. V was cut by 0 bases and J by 5 bases, with 15 bases left in between. CDR3 size: 15 residues. Here the CDR3 reads CASSLVAGEVHEQYF. The DNA of the CDR3 is TGCGCCAGCAGCTTGGTTGCAGGGGAAGTCCACGAGCAGTACTTC.

The gene calls are TRBV4-1 and TRBJ2-2; the D gene is possibly TRBD1 (6 bases). This CDR3 contains 15 residues. Trimming shortened V by 4 bases and J by 2 bases, and 11 bases separated the two germline ends. Germline values: CDR1 MGHRA, CDR2 YSYEKL. CDR3 protein: CASSPRGTNTGELFF. For the CDR3, the DNA is TGCGCCAGCAGCCCCAGGGGCACAAACACCGGGGAGCTGTTTTTT.

CDR3 sequence: CASSPRRTGLYEQYF. In nucleotides, the CDR3 is TGTGCCAGCAGCCCCCGGCGGACAGGCCTCTACGAGCAGTACTTC. The chain recombines TRBV4-2 with TRBJ2-7; 7 nucleotides align to TRBD1. The CDR3 runs 15 residues. Germline CDR1 is LGHNA and CDR2 is YNFKEQ. V was pared by 4 bases and J by 3 bases, with 9 bases of the junction left unmatched.

This chain links TRBV5-4 with TRBJ1-4, with D possibly being TRBD1 (6 bases). This CDR3 contains 15 residues. Germline V gene lookup returns CDR1 SGHNT and CDR2 YYREEE (reference sequence). Trimming left V 6 bases short and J 8 bases short, with 20 bases between. Here the CDR3 DNA reads TGTGCCAGCACCCCGGAGGGGGGTCTAAGAGAAAAACTGTTTTTT. Its translation: CASTPEGGLREKLFF. The entire variable domain, with the rest obtained from reference TRBV5-4 and TRBJ1-4, is as follows: ETGVTQSPTHLIKTRGQQVTLRCSSQSGHNTVSWYQQALGQGPQFIFQYYREEENGRGNFPPRFSGLQFPNYSSELNVNALELDDSALYLCASTPEGGLREKLFFGSGTQLSVL.

V is TRBV10-2 and J is TRBJ2-1; D is perhaps TRBD1 or TRBD2 (5 bases each). From germline, CDR1 is WSHSY and CDR2 SAAADI. This CDR3 spans 16 amino acids. Trimming took 2 bases from V and 8 from J, leaving 19 bases between them. CDR3: CASSEGRDARIHEQFF. The CDR3 DNA reads as TGCGCCAGCAGTGAGGGCCGGGACGCCAGAATCCATGAGCAGTTCTTC.

The genes are TRBV4-2 and TRBJ2-7; TRBD2 aligns across 12 bases. There are 15 residues in the CDR3. Germline lookup yields CDR1 LGHNA and CDR2 YNFKEQ. V lost 6 bases, J lost 5 bases, and 8 bases stayed unmatched. The DNA of the CDR3 is TGTGCCAGCAGGGACTTCGGACTAGCGGGGAACGAGCAGTACTTC. Translated: CASRDFGLAGNEQYF.

The rearrangement joins TRBV23-1 to TRBJ2-4; D unclear. TRBV23-1 is sorted into the ORF group, with uncertain function. V gave up 7 bases and J gave up 0 bases, with 28 bases separating them. This CDR3 comprises 20 residues. CDR3 bases: TGCGCCAGCACCCCGGGTGAGGCAGCCGCACAAGTCCTAGCCAAAAACATTCAGTACTTC. Amino acid sequence: CASTPGEAAAQVLAKNIQYF.

This chain connects TRBV28 to TRBJ1-2, with a possible D match to TRBD1 (5 bases). Trimming took 5 bases from V and 6 from J, leaving 22 bases between them. The CDR3 runs 16 residues. In germline, CDR1 is MDHEN, CDR2 SYDVKM. CDR3 coding DNA: TGTGCCAGCAGTATAGGCGGGGCCGTCCCCCTACATGGCTACACCTTC. Amino acid sequence: CASSIGGAVPLHGYTF.

The V and J genes are TRBV28 and TRBJ2-3; 9 nucleotides align to TRBD2. Germline CDR1 and CDR2: MDHEN and SYDVKM. The V and J ends lost 3 bases and 5 bases, in that order; junction bases with no gene match: 6. This CDR3 region has 15 residues. CDR3 residues: CASSLGSGGGDTQYF. CDR3 DNA sequence: TGTGCCAGCAGTTTGGGTAGCGGGGGAGGAGATACGCAGTATTTT.

The V gene is TRBV29-1, the J gene TRBJ2-1, with 8 positions matching TRBD1. The CDR3 runs to 14 residues. Germline assignment: CDR1 SQVTM and CDR2 ANQGSEA. The CDR3 loop is CAWGQGAPYNEQFF. The CDR3 DNA reads as TGCGCCTGGGGGCAGGGGGCACCCTACAATGAGCAGTTCTTC.

This chain uses TRBV5-1 with TRBJ1-2; TRBD1 is a possible D gene (5 bases). The CDR3 has 13 amino acids. Trimming took off 0 bases at V and 6 bases at J, with 9 bases between the two ends. In germline, CDR1 is SGHRS, CDR2 YFSETQ. This CDR3 reads CASSLEQVDGYTF. Here the CDR3 DNA reads TGCGCCAGCAGCTTGGAACAGGTCGATGGCTACACCTTC.

The genes are TRBV5-1 and TRBJ1-6; D gene uncertain. The CDR3 runs to 16 residues. The V end was cut by 0 bases, the J end by 0 bases, with 7 bases between. CDR1 and CDR2 (germline): SGHRS, YFSETQ. The CDR3 is CASSLDGSSYNSPLHF. The CDR3 DNA reads TGCGCCAGCAGCTTGGACGGGAGCTCCTATAATTCACCCCTCCACTTT.

V gene TRBV13 combines with J gene TRBJ2-3; 8 positions agree with TRBD2. This CDR3 comprises 15 residues. V shed 6 bases, J shed 4 bases, and the junction held 9 bases outside the gene matches. The germline CDR1 and CDR2 sequences are PRHDT and FYEKMQ (reference sequence). CDR3 in amino acids: CASRARGGGSDTQYF. The CDR3 DNA follows: TGTGCCAGCAGGGCCCGGGGGGGCGGATCAGATACGCAGTATTTT.

The chain carries TRBV7-6 and TRBJ2-3, with D unclear. The CDR3 runs to 14 residues. Germline V gives CDR1 SGHVS, CDR2 FNYEAQ. V dropped 5 bases and J dropped 5 bases, with 14 bases sitting between them. This CDR3 is CASSAMAFGDTQYF. For the CDR3, the DNA is TGTGCCAGCAGCGCGATGGCCTTCGGAGATACGCAGTATTTT.

The chain uses TRBV11-3 and TRBJ2-5, with 9 bases that match TRBD2. Looked up from germline, CDR1 is SGHNT and CDR2 is YENEEA. The CDR3 has 16 residues. V was clipped by 5 bases and J by 1 base; unmatched bases: 8. CDR3 nucleotide sequence: TGTGCCAGCAGCCCGCAAGCGGGGGGTCTCCAAGAGACCCAGTACTTC. It is translated as CASSPQAGGLQETQYF.

This chain joins TRBV15 and TRBJ1-1; TRBD1 aligns across 10 bases. The CDR3 consists of 17 residues. J was trimmed by 0 bases and V by 0 bases; bases with no gene match: 4. In germline, CDR1 is LNHNV, CDR2 YYDKDF (reference sequence). The CDR3 coding sequence is TGTGCCACCAGCAGAGAGGGGGACAGGGGTTTGAACACTGAAGCTTTCTTT. Translated: CATSREGDRGLNTEAFF.

J is TRBJ2-2 and V is TRBV7-2, with a tentative D call TRBD1 (6 bases). The V and J ends lost 5 bases and 4 bases respectively, with 14 bases between them. The germline V gene has CDR1 SGHTA and CDR2 FQGNSA. The CDR3 is 15 amino acids. The CDR3: CASSNPLGGTGELFF. The CDR3 DNA reads as TGTGCCAGCAGCAACCCTTTAGGGGGCACCGGGGAGCTGTTTTTT. Together with reference TRBV7-2 and TRBJ2-2, the CDR3 gives the full variable domain: GAGVSQSPSNKVTEKGKDVELRCDPISGHTALYWYRQSLGQGLEFLIYFQGNSAPDKSGLPSDRFSAERTGGSVSTLTIQRTQQEDSAVYLCASSNPLGGTGELFFGEGSRLTVL.

The chain carries TRBV29-1 and TRBJ1-1, with a tentative D call TRBD1 (6 bases). Germline V gives CDR1 SQVTM, CDR2 ANQGSEA. Between the trimmed V and J ends, which lost 4 bases and 7 bases, there was a span of 16 bases. The CDR3 sequence is 13 residues long. The CDR3 bases are TGCAGCGTTGTGGGGGTCGAGGGGGGTGAAGCTTTCTTT. This sequence encodes CSVVGVEGGEAFF.

The rearrangement links TRBV14 to TRBJ2-1; D may be TRBD1 (6 bases). The CDR3 has 13 residues. Germline loops: CDR1 SGHDN, CDR2 FVKESK. The V end was cut by 4 bases, the J end by 7 bases, with 11 bases between. The CDR3 DNA is TGTGCCAGCAGCCGCATCGACAGGAATGAGCAGTTCTTC. This encodes CASSRIDRNEQFF.